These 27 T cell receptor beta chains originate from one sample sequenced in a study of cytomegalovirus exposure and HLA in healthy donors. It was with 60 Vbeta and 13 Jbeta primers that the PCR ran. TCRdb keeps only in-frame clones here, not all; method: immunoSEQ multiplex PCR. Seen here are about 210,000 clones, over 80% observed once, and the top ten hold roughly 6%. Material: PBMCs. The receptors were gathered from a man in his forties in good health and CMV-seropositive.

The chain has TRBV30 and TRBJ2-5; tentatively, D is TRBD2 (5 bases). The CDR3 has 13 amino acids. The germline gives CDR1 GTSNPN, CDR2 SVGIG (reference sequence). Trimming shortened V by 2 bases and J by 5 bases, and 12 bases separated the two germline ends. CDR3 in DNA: TGTGCCTGGAGTCGAGGGTTTAAGGAGACCCAGTACTTC. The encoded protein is CAWSRGFKETQYF. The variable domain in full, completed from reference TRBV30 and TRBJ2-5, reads SQTIHQWPATLVQPVGSPLSLECTVEGTSNPNLYWYRQAAGRGLQLLFYSVGIGQISSEVPQNLSASRPQDRQFILSSKKLLLSDSGFYLCAWSRGFKETQYFGPGTRLLVL.

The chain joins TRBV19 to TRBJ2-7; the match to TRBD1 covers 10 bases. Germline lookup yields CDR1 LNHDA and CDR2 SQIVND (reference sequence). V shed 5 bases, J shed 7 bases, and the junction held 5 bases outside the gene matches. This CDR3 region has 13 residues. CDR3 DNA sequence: TGTGCCAGTAGTCCCGGGACAGGGGCTGAGCAGTACGTC. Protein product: CASSPGTGAEQYV.

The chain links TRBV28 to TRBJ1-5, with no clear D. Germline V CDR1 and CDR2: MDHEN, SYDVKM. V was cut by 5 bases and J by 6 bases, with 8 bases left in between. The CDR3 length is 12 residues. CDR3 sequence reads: CASSPGGQPQHF. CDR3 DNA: TGTGCCAGCAGTCCTGGCGGTCAGCCCCAGCATTTT.

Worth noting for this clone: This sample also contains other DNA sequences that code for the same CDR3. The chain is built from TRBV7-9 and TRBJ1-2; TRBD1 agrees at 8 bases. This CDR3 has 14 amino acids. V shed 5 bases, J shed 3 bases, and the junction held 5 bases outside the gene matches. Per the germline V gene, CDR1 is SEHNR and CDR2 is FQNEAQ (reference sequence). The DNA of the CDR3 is TGTGCCAGCAGCCCCGGACAGGGCCACTATGGCTACACCTTC. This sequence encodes CASSPGQGHYGYTF. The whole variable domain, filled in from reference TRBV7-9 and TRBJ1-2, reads DTGVSQNPRHKITKRGQNVTFRCDPISEHNRLYWYRQTLGQGPEFLTYFQNEAQLEKSRLLSDRFSAERPKGSFSTLEIQRTEQGDSAMYLCASSPGQGHYGYTFGSGTRLTVV.

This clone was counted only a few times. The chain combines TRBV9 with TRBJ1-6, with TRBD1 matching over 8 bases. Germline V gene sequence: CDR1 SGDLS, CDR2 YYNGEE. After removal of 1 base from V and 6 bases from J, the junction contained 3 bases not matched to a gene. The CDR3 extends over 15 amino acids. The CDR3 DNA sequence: TGTGCCAGCAGCGTATCTACAGGGGGTAATTCACCCCTCCACTTT. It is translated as CASSVSTGGNSPLHF.

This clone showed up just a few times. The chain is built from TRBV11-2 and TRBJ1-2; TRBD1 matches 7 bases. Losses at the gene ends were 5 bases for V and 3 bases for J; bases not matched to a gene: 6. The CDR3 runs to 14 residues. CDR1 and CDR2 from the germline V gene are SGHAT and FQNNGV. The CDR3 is CASSADRDDYGYTF. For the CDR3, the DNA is TGTGCCAGCAGCGCCGACAGGGATGACTATGGCTACACCTTC.

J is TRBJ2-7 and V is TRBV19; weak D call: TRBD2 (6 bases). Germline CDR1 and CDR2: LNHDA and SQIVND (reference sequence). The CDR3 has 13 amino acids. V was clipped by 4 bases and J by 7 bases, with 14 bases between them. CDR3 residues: CASSTDRGGEQYF. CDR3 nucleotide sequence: TGTGCCAGTAGTACAGACCGTGGGGGGGAGCAGTACTTC.

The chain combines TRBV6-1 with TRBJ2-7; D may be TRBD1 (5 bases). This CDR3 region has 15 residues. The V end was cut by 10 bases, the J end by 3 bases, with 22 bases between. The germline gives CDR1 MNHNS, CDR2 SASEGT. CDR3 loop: CATHTPVSGRYEQYF. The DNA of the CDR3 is TGTGCCACCCACACCCCCGTTTCAGGGCGCTACGAGCAGTACTTC.

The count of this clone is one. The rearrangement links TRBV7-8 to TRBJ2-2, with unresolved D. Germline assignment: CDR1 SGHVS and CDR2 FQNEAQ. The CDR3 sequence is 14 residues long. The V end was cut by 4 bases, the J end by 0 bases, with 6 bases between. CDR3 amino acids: CASSSLANTGELFF. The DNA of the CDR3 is TGTGCCAGCAGCTCGCTAGCGAACACCGGGGAGCTGTTTTTT.

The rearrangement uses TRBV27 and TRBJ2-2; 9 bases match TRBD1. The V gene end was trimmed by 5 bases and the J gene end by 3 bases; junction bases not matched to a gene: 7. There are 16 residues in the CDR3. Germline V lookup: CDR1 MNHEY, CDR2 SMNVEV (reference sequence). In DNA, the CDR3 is TGTGCCAGCAGTGAGACAGGGGGAGACTACACCGGGGAGCTGTTTTTT. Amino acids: CASSETGGDYTGELFF.

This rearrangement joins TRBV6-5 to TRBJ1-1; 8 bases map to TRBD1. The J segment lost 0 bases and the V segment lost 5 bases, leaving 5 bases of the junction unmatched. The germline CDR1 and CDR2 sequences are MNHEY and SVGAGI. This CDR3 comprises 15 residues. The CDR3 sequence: CASSQTGVMNTEAFF. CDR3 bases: TGTGCCAGCAGTCAGACAGGGGTCATGAACACTGAAGCTTTCTTT.

The DNA of the CDR3 is TGCGCCAGCAGCTTGCTGACTAGCGGACTTAACAATGAGCAGTTCTTC. Its translation is CASSLLTSGLNNEQFF. The chain links TRBV5-1 to TRBJ2-1, with 9 bases matching TRBD2. Unmatched junction bases numbered 7, after V lost 1 base and J lost 5 bases. The CDR3 is 16 residues long. The V gene's germline CDR1 is SGHRS and CDR2 YFSETQ.

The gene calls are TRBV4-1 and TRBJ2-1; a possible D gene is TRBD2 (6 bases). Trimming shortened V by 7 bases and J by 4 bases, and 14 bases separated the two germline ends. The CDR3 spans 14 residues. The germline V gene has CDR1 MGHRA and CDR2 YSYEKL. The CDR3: CASTQGLGYNEQFF. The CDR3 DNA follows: TGCGCCAGCACCCAGGGACTTGGATACAATGAGCAGTTCTTC.

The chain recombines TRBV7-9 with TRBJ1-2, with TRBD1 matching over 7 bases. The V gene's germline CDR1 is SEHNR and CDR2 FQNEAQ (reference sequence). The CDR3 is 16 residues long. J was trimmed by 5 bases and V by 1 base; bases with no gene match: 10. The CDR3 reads CASSLVGEDRLYGYTF. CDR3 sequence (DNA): TGTGCCAGCAGCTTAGTAGGGGAGGACAGGCTTTATGGCTACACCTTC.

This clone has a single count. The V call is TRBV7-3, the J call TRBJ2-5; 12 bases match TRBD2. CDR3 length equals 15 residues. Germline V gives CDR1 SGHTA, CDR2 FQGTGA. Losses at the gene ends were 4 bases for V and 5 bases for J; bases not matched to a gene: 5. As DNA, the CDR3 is TGTGCCAGCAGCTCTAGGGGGACTAGCGGGGAGACCCAGTACTTC. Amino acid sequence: CASSSRGTSGETQYF.

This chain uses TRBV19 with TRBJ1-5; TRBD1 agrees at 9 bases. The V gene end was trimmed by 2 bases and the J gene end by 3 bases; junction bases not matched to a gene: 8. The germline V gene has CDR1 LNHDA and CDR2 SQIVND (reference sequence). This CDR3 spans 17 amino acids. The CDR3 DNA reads TGTGCCAGTAGTATATCCCCCCGGGACAGGGTCAATCAGCCCCAGCATTTT. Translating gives CASSISPRDRVNQPQHF.

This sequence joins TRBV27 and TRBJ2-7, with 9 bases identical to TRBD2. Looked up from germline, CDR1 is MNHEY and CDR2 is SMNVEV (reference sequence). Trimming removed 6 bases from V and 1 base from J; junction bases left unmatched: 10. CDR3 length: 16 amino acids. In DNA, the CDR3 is TGTGCCAGCAGGGTTAGACTAGCGGTATTATCCTACGAGCAGTACGTC. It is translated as CASRVRLAVLSYEQYV.

CDR3 in amino acids: CASSLRSRSSGNTIYF. Here the CDR3 DNA reads TGTGCCAGCAGCTTAAGATCACGGTCCTCTGGAAACACCATATATTTT. The chain links TRBV11-2 to TRBJ1-3; no reliable D call. The V gene lost 2 bases and the J gene lost 0 bases, with 11 bases spanning the gap. CDR3 length equals 16 residues. Germline V lookup: CDR1 SGHAT, CDR2 FQNNGV.

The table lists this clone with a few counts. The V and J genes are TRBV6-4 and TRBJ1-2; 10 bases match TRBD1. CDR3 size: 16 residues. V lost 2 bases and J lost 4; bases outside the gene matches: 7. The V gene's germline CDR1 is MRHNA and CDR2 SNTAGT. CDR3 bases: TGTGCCAGCAGTGACACCGGGACAGGGGTACCCTATGGCTACACCTTC. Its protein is CASSDTGTGVPYGYTF.

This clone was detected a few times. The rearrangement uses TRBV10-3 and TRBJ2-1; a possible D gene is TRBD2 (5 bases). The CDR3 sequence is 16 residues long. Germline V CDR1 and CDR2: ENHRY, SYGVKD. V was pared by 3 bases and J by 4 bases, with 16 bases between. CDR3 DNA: TGTGCCATCAGTGATTCGGGGTCCAAACGATACAATGAGCAGTTCTTC. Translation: CAISDSGSKRYNEQFF.

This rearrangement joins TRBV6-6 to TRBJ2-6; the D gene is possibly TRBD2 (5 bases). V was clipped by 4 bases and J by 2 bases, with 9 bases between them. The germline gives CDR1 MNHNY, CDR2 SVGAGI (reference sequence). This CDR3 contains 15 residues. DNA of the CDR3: TGTGCCAGCAGTTCCGCCGGGGCTGGGGCCAACGTCCTGACTTTC. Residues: CASSSAGAGANVLTF.

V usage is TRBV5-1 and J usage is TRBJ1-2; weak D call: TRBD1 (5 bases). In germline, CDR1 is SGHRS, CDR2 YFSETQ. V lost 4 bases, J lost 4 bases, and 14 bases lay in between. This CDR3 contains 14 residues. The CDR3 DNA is TGCGCCAGCAGCCTGGGGGAGGGGATCTATGGCTACACCTTC. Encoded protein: CASSLGEGIYGYTF.

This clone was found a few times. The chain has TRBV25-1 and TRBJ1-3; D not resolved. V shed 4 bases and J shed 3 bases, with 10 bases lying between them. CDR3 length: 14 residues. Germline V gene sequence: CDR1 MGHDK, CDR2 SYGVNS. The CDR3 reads CASSGEPLGNTIYF. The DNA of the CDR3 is TGTGCCAGCAGTGGAGAACCACTTGGAAACACCATATATTTT.

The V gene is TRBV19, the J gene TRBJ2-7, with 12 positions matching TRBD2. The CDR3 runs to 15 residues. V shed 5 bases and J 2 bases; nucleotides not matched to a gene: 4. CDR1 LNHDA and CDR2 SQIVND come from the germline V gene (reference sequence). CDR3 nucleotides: TGTGCCAGTAGTTCTGGACTAGCGGGACCCTACGAGCAGTACGTC. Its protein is CASSSGLAGPYEQYV.

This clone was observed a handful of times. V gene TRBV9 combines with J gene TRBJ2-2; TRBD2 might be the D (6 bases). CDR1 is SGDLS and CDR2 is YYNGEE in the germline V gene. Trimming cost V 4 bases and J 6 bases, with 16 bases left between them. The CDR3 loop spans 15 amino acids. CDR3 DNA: TGTGCCAGCAGCCCTCGGGACTTGAATCCCGGGGAGCTGTTTTTT. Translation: CASSPRDLNPGELFF.

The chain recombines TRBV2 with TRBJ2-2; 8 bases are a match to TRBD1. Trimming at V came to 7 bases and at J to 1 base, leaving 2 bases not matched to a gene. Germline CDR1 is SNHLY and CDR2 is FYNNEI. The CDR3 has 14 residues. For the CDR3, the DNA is TGTGCCAGCATGGACAGGGAGAACACCGGGGAGCTGTTTTTT. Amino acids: CASMDRENTGELFF.

In DNA form, the CDR3 reads TGTGCCAGCAATGCCCGGACAGGGGGGAATGAAAAACTGTTTTTT. Translated, it gives CASNARTGGNEKLFF. The genes are TRBV6-1 and TRBJ1-4, with 10 bases aligning to TRBD1. V shed 7 bases, J shed 5 bases, and the junction held 7 bases outside the gene matches. From germline, CDR1 is MNHNS and CDR2 SASEGT. The CDR3 loop spans 15 amino acids.